Presented here are 25 T cell receptor beta chains from one specimen sequenced in a study of blood T cell repertoires in COVID-19. TCRdb's copy holds only in-frame clones and misses some; the assay was immunoSEQ multiplex PCR. The sample lists some 210,000 clones; approximately 81% were seen once. Sequencing was performed on peripheral blood. The receptors were sampled from a human donor in a cohort sampled during active COVID-19.

The V and J genes are TRBV3-1 (or the pseudogene TRBV3-2) and TRBJ1-3; no definite D call. The ends were cut back, 5 bases at V and 8 bases at J, with 13 bases in the middle. Germline assignment: CDR1 LGHDT and CDR2 YNNKEL (reference sequence). The CDR3 spans 13 residues. Here the CDR3 reads CASSEIVADTIYF. CDR3 nucleotide sequence: TGTGCCAGCAGCGAAATCGTGGCAGACACCATATATTTT.

The J gene is TRBJ1-1, the V gene TRBV4-1, with D perhaps TRBD1 (6 bases). The V end lost 4 bases, the J end lost 3 bases, and 12 bases lay between the germline ends. This CDR3 has 14 residues. Germline CDR1 and CDR2: MGHRA and YSYEKL. CDR3 DNA: TGCGCCAGCAGCCTCCTACAGGGCGACACTGAAGCTTTCTTT. The encoded protein is CASSLLQGDTEAFF.

The chain carries TRBV4-1 and TRBJ2-7; a weak D match, TRBD2 (5 bases). V dropped 0 bases and J dropped 3 bases, with 9 bases sitting between them. The CDR3 loop spans 14 amino acids. The V gene's germline CDR1 is MGHRA and CDR2 YSYEKL. The CDR3, as DNA: TGCGCCAGCAGCCAAGAGGTAGGAGGCTACGAGCAGTACGTC. It specifies CASSQEVGGYEQYV.

The chain joins TRBV7-3 to TRBJ1-2, with 8 bases identical to TRBD1. This CDR3 spans 14 amino acids. Losses at the gene ends were 5 bases for V and 8 bases for J; bases not matched to a gene: 10. Germline V gene sequence: CDR1 SGHTA, CDR2 FQGTGA. The CDR3, as DNA: TGTGCCAGCAGCAAGACCAGGGGGCGAGACGGCTACACCTTC. As protein: CASSKTRGRDGYTF.

This clone turned up a few times. J is TRBJ2-2 and V is TRBV19; 8 bases match TRBD1. The V and J ends lost 3 bases and 4 bases, in that order; junction bases with no gene match: 1. Germline V gene sequence: CDR1 LNHDA, CDR2 SQIVND (reference sequence). There are 14 residues in the CDR3. In DNA, the CDR3 is TGTGCCAGTAGTATTACAGGGGGCACCGGGGAGCTGTTTTTT. It specifies CASSITGGTGELFF. Full variable domain (missing parts from reference TRBV19 and TRBJ2-2): DGGITQSPKYLFRKEGQNVTLSCEQNLNHDAMYWYRQDPGQGLRLIYYSQIVNDFQKGDIAEGYSVSREKKESFPLTVTSAQKNPTAFYLCASSITGGTGELFFGEGSRLTVL.

The chain combines TRBV6-1 with TRBJ2-3; 8 positions agree with TRBD2. CDR1 is MNHNS, CDR2 SASEGT, per germline. CDR3 length equals 17 residues. The ends lost 2 bases at V and 0 bases at J; junction bases unmatched: 7. CDR3 loop: CASSEYRTSPSTDTQYF. The CDR3 nucleotides read TGTGCCAGCAGTGAATACAGGACTAGCCCTAGCACAGATACGCAGTATTTT.

V is TRBV11-2 and J is TRBJ2-3, with a weak D call TRBD2 (6 bases). The germline CDR1 and CDR2 sequences are SGHAT and FQNNGV. V shed 1 base and J shed 3 bases, with 8 bases lying between them. This CDR3 is 14 amino acids long. CDR3 region: CASSLVSGTDTQYF. The CDR3 coding sequence is TGTGCCAGCAGCTTAGTTAGCGGAACAGATACGCAGTATTTT.

The V call is TRBV11-2, the J call TRBJ1-2, with TRBD1 matching over 7 bases. The CDR3 totals 14 residues. CDR1 is SGHAT, CDR2 FQNNGV, per germline. With V trimmed by 2 bases and J by 9 bases, 9 bases remained unmatched. CDR3 loop: CASSLTFTGERYTF. The CDR3 DNA is TGTGCCAGCAGCTTAACCTTCACAGGGGAGCGCTACACCTTC.

The genes are TRBV27 and TRBJ2-7; maybe TRBD2 (6 bases). In germline, CDR1 is MNHEY, CDR2 SMNVEV (reference sequence). The CDR3 totals 17 residues. Trimming took off 5 bases at V and 0 bases at J, with 20 bases between the two ends. The CDR3 region is CASSPIRVSGISYEQYF. Written as DNA, the CDR3 is TGTGCCAGCAGTCCCATTCGCGTTAGCGGAATCTCCTACGAGCAGTACTTC.

V gene TRBV11-2 combines with J gene TRBJ2-3; 9 bases agree with TRBD2. V shed 1 base and J 6 bases; nucleotides not matched to a gene: 5. Germline CDR1 is SGHAT and CDR2 is FQNNGV. This CDR3 is built from 15 residues. The DNA for the CDR3 is TGTGCCAGCAGCTTAGGGGGCGGGGGGGTGGATACGCAGTATTTT. Its protein product is CASSLGGGGVDTQYF.

The chain combines TRBV7-2 with TRBJ1-2; TRBD1 matches 10 bases. Germline lookup yields CDR1 SGHTA and CDR2 FQGNSA. J gave up 4 bases and V 5 bases, and 13 bases lay outside the gene matches. The length of the CDR3 is 17 residues. The CDR3 DNA reads TGTGCCAGCAGCCTTCGACAGGGGGCGGATCCTCGCTATGGCTACACCTTC. It codes for CASSLRQGADPRYGYTF.

The chain is built from TRBV7-8 and TRBJ1-6, with D unclear. Between the trimmed V and J ends, which lost 5 bases and 7 bases, there was a span of 6 bases. From germline, CDR1 is SGHVS and CDR2 FQNEAQ. This CDR3 spans 12 amino acids. The chain's CDR3 is CASSPSNSPLHF. CDR3 in DNA: TGTGCCAGCAGCCCTTCGAATTCACCCCTCCACTTT.

The V and J genes are TRBV7-8 and TRBJ2-7, with TRBD1 matching over 10 bases. This CDR3 has 13 amino acids. CDR1 is SGHVS and CDR2 is FQNEAQ in the germline V gene. J gave up 6 bases and V 1 base, and 0 bases lay outside the gene matches. CDR3 amino acids: CASSLGTGGEQYV. The CDR3 DNA follows: TGTGCCAGCAGCTTAGGGACAGGGGGCGAGCAGTACGTC.

This clone was seen once. Written as DNA, the CDR3 is TGCGCCACCCAAGCGGGGGGGACAGATACGCAGTATTTT. It encodes CATQAGGTDTQYF. The chain has TRBV5-1 and TRBJ2-3; 10 nucleotides agree with TRBD2. V shed 9 bases, J shed 3 bases, and the junction held 4 bases outside the gene matches. CDR1 is SGHRS, CDR2 YFSETQ, per germline. The CDR3 runs to 13 residues.

The gene calls are TRBV18 and TRBJ2-7; 9 positions match TRBD1. Germline V gene data show CDR1 as KGHSH and CDR2 as LQKENI. The V segment lost 8 bases and the J segment 6 bases; nucleotides outside the gene matches: 5. This CDR3 spans 12 amino acids. The CDR3 DNA reads as TGTGCCAGCGGGGACAGGGTCACCGAGCAGTACTTC. Protein product: CASGDRVTEQYF.

CDR3 DNA sequence: TGTGCCAGTAGTACTCGTGACATACAAGAGACCCAGTACTTC. Its protein product is CASSTRDIQETQYF. The chain employs TRBV19 and TRBJ2-5; D uncertain. Per germline, CDR1 LNHDA and CDR2 SQIVND (reference sequence). V lost 4 bases to trimming and J lost 2 bases, with 11 bases between them. The CDR3 is 14 amino acids.

This clone was counted many times. This chain uses TRBV24-1 with TRBJ2-3; TRBD2 matches at 8 bases. Germline CDR1 is KGHDR and CDR2 is SFDVKD. The CDR3 runs 17 residues. Unmatched junction bases numbered 13, after V lost 3 bases and J lost 6 bases. CDR3 region: CATSDAGVSGVGDTQYF. The CDR3, as DNA: TGTGCCACCAGTGATGCTGGGGTTAGCGGGGTAGGGGATACGCAGTATTTT.

The rearrangement links TRBV24-1 to TRBJ1-1; TRBD1 matches 12 bases. Germline-derived CDR1 and CDR2 are KGHDR and SFDVKD. V lost 5 bases, J lost 8 bases, and 5 bases stayed unmatched. CDR3 length: 14 residues. DNA for the CDR3: TGTGCCACCAGTGTAGGAGGGACAGGGGGCGAAGCTTTCTTT. Protein sequence: CATSVGGTGGEAFF.

This rearrangement joins TRBV19 to TRBJ2-5, with 9 bases identical to TRBD2. CDR3 length: 12 amino acids. Germline CDR1 is LNHDA and CDR2 is SQIVND (reference sequence). Losses at the gene ends were 5 bases for V and 5 bases for J; bases not matched to a gene: 0. The CDR3 DNA reads TGTGCCAGTAGTGCGGGGGGGGAGACCCAGTACTTC. Its protein is CASSAGGETQYF. Variable domain in full (rest from reference TRBV19 and TRBJ2-5): DGGITQSPKYLFRKEGQNVTLSCEQNLNHDAMYWYRQDPGQGLRLIYYSQIVNDFQKGDIAEGYSVSREKKESFPLTVTSAQKNPTAFYLCASSAGGETQYFGPGTRLLVL.

This clone was observed a few times. CDR3 DNA: TGTGCCAGCAGCTTAGATCACGGAGATACGCAGTATTTT. This translates into CASSLDHGDTQYF. The chain is built from TRBV11-3 and TRBJ2-3; D remains unclear. Looked up from germline, CDR1 is SGHNT and CDR2 is YENEEA. The CDR3 totals 13 residues. Trimming removed 0 bases at V and 5 bases at J, with 6 bases between.

The V call is TRBV2, the J call TRBJ2-5; 8 nucleotides match TRBD1. The length of the CDR3 is 15 residues. The germline V gene encodes CDR1 SNHLY and CDR2 FYNNEI. The V gene end was trimmed by 6 bases and the J gene end by 1 base; junction bases not matched to a gene: 7. In DNA form, the CDR3 reads TGTGCCAGCAGGCCAGACAGGGGCCGCCAAGAGACCCAGTACTTC. Amino acid sequence: CASRPDRGRQETQYF.

The rearrangement uses TRBV10-3 and TRBJ2-7; 8 nucleotides match TRBD2. The CDR3 sequence is 16 residues long. CDR1 and CDR2 from the germline V gene are ENHRY and SYGVKD. Germline trimming cut 8 bases from V and 6 bases from J; bases unmatched to any gene: 18. The CDR3 sequence is CAISEGWGGRLSEQYF. CDR3 DNA: TGTGCCATCTCTGAGGGTTGGGGCGGGAGGCTTTCCGAGCAGTACTTC.

This clone appeared a few times. The sample carries other DNA sequences with the same CDR3. The rearrangement links TRBV28 to TRBJ1-6; 8 bases are a match to TRBD1. Germline loops: CDR1 MDHEN, CDR2 SYDVKM. CDR3 size: 14 residues. V lost 5 bases, J lost 7 bases, and 4 bases stayed unmatched. CDR3: CASSPGQGNSPLHF. CDR3 in DNA: TGTGCCAGCAGTCCCGGACAGGGAAATTCACCCCTCCACTTT.

The chain joins TRBV10-3 to TRBJ2-5; a weak D match, TRBD2 (6 bases). Per the germline V gene, CDR1 is ENHRY and CDR2 is SYGVKD. The CDR3 consists of 18 residues. V shed 6 bases and J shed 2 bases, with 25 bases lying between them. The CDR3 region has the DNA TGTGCCATCAGCGGAGCCCCCTCTGGAGTAGCGGAACAAGAGACCCAGTACTTC. Translation gives CAISGAPSGVAEQETQYF.

The chain combines TRBV3-1 (or the pseudogene TRBV3-2) with TRBJ1-1; the D gene is possibly TRBD1 (5 bases). The germline V gene encodes CDR1 LGHDT and CDR2 YNNKEL (reference sequence). The CDR3 has 15 residues. The V end lost 0 bases, the J end lost 4 bases, and 12 bases lay between the germline ends. CDR3 residues: CASSQDRGGRTEAFF. In DNA form, the CDR3 reads TGTGCCAGCAGCCAAGATAGGGGAGGTCGCACTGAAGCTTTCTTT.